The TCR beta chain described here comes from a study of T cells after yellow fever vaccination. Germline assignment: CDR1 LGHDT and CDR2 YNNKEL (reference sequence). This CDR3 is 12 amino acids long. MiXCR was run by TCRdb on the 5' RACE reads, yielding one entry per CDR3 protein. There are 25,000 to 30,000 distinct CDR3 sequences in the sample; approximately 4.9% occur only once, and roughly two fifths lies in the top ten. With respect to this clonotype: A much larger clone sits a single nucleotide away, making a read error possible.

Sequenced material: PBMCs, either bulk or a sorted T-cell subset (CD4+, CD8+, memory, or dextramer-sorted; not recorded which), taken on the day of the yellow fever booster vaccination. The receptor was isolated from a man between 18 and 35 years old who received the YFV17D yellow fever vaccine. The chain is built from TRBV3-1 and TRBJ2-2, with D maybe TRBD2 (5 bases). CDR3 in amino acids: CASSLNTGELIF. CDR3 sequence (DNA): TGTGCCAGCAGCCTGAACACCGGGGAGCTGATTTTT.